This entry concerns a single TCR beta chain. Its antigen remains unidentified. There are no base qualities to consult, and no much larger clone falls within one base. This record comes from a study of PD-1 blockade in classical Hodgkin lymphoma (dated by TCRdb to between 2020 and 2021). A note on the overall study: Nivolumab dosing was 3 mg/kg intravenously every 2 weeks, continuing until either disease progression or unacceptable toxicity. A peripheral blood immune signature of response to PD-1 blockade in classical Hodgkin lymphoma was defined using TCR beta sequencing and CyTOF.

The time point label, as the study defines it: cycle 4 day 1 (C4D1), after more than five weeks of nivolumab. Every trial patient had relapsed following autologous stem cell transplantation, and prior brentuximab vedotin exposure was what differed among cohorts A, B and C. A total of around 59 patients with relapsed/refractory classical Hodgkin lymphoma made up the trial cohort, and each patient's best overall response was complete response, partial response or progressive disease. Single-agent nivolumab was administered to trial patients in the multi-cohort phase II CheckMate 205 trial. Best overall response was determined by an independent review committee according to the 2007 International Working Group response criteria. Trial PBMCs were obtained immediately prior to nivolumab initiation (C1D1) and on therapy at cycle 2 day 1 and cycle 4 day 1. Peripheral blood was collected in 8 mL Vacutainer Cell Preparation Tubes, from which PBMCs were isolated by centrifugation and then cryopreserved.

CDR3 length: 12 amino acids, cysteine to phenylalanine. Only CDR3 DNA is held: 36 bases, read in frame from base 1. Trimming costs V 8 bases and J 4 bases, and their ends lie 10 bases apart. CDR1 and CDR2 (SGHTA, FQGNSA) derive from the germline V gene. On the study overall, not on this receptor specifically: The study covered only a single clinical trial cohort, and the causes of the repertoire differences, possibly disease activity or prior therapy, were still not defined. Trial patients achieving complete response had baseline diversity similar to newly diagnosed patients, whereas partial responders and progressors had significantly lower diversity. A significant rise by C4D1 was seen in CD4+ but not CD8+ TCR diversity (p=0.0027 vs p=0.16), with the rise being most apparent in complete responders (p=0.02). Baseline TCR diversity was reported to be lower in newly diagnosed patients than in healthy donors, and even lower in relapsed/refractory patients. Lower diversity was seen in patients whose nivolumab began less than 1 year after ASCT, and these patients were left out of later analyses so that immune reconstitution would not confound the results.

Genomic DNA was extracted with the Qiagen DNeasy kit from unsorted PBMCs and from negatively selected CD4+ and CD8+ fractions. Amplification of TCR beta CDR3 regions was done by immunoSEQ multiplex PCR with primers that anneal to V and J segments. A synthetic immune receptor repertoire was used to minimize amplification bias, and any remaining bias was removed computationally after sequencing. The authors processed their data as follows. Repertoire diversity was quantified as the Shannon entropy index using custom Python scripts. Unsorted, CD4+ and CD8+ repertoires were analyzed separately, except for combined analyses in which CD4+ and CD8+ sequences were merged in silico. A clone counted as expanded when the clone's frequency after treatment rose at least 2-fold relative to C1D1, and clones undetected at baseline were given a pseudocount of 0.5. Clones with 0 or 1 copy at C1D1 were classified as singleton clones, and clones with 2 or more copies were classified as non-singleton clones. Clones expanded in unsorted samples were assigned a CD4+, CD8+ or unknown annotation through matching of protein sequences in sorted samples from the same patient. Wilcoxon tests on paired samples were used to test changes in diversity from C1D1 to C4D1. In TCRdb, the immuneACCESS table is reduced to in-frame sequences with V and J assigned. These tables do not hold every clone; where another copy was compared, an unresolved V gene accounts for under half, and the others remain unexplained. Clone size and the V and J calls come from that table; the DNA yielded D and trimming. Recorded for this sample are approximately 44,000 clones; 55% to 80% of them occurred a single time. In total, the top ten clones hold 2.5% to 3.5% of the sample.

The clonotype was recovered from a human donor with classical Hodgkin lymphoma. The chain couples TRBV7-2 to TRBJ2-3; no D gene is confidently identified. The source was peripheral blood mononuclear cells (PBMCs), collected before the fourth cycle of nivolumab. The base sequence is TGTGCCAGCTCCAAGGTGGCAGATACGCAGTATTTT. It is translated as CASSKVADTQYF. Supplemented by the reference TRBV7-2 and TRBJ2-3 proteins around the CDR3, the complete variable domain is GAGVSQSPSNKVTEKGKDVELRCDPISGHTALYWYRQSLGQGLEFLIYFQGNSAPDKSGLPSDRFSAERTGGSVSTLTIQRTQQEDSAVYLCASSKVADTQYFGPGTRLTVL.